What follows describes a single T cell receptor (beta chain). This clone came up a few times. Its antigen target is currently unknown. No much larger clone exists at a distance of one base, and base qualities are not known. The data were obtained in a study of blood T cell repertoires in COVID-19 (dated by TCRdb to the early 2020s). Broadly, across the study: Collaborator samples came from the United States, Italy and Spain and covered acute and convalescent phases of COVID-19. The prospective study material was composed of cDNA or gDNA derived from T cells, B-cell-depleted T cells, or PBMCs. Deeply sampled blood TCRbeta repertoires from subjects exposed to, actively infected with, or recovered from COVID-19 were included in the dataset. A freely available public database, intended as a resource for researchers studying the immune response to SARS-CoV-2, is where the repertoires were released. The samples were drawn from two sources: the first 160 participants of the ongoing ImmuneRACE study, and fewer than 1,500 subjects contributed by 6 global collaborators. Sample metadata almost always included a de-identified subject ID, COVID-19 status, age in years and sex. Where available, HLA class I and class II types were obtained from metadata supplied by the sample provider rather than from assay-based typing.

Trimmed from V: 5 bases; trimmed from J: 6 bases; junction bases lacking a gene match: 19. CDR1 and CDR2, per the germline V gene, are SGHTA and FQGTGA. The CDR3 sequence holds 18 residues, the cysteine and phenylalanine included. Of the read, only the CDR3 DNA is kept; its 54 bases are in frame from base 1. TCRbeta CDR3 regions were amplified from genomic DNA using the immunoSEQ Assay, a bias-controlled multiplex PCR. Processing in the source paper ran as follows. The number of nucleated cells in each sample was estimated by amplification of reference gene primers within the assay. To quantify the absolute abundance of each unique TCRbeta CDR3 rearrangement, sequence reads were collapsed and filtered. For each sample, productive Simpson clonality was calculated as the square root of Simpson's diversity index across productive rearrangements. The source is immuneACCESS, and TCRdb retained only in-frame sequences with V and J called. Part of the clones is not carried over; for the studies checked, unresolved V genes explain less than half of this, and the remainder is unexplained. That table furnishes V, J and clone size, whereas the DNA furnished D and trimming. The table for this sample lists fewer than 200,000 clones; more than 80% of them were counted only once. The biggest ten clones account for roughly 7.7% of the sample.

Results and caveats for the whole study, not just this receptor: The amount of clinical and demographic metadata varied by source and participant and was provided uncurated.

The collaborating institutions used their own protocols to collect whole blood in K2EDTA tubes. Collaborator samples were shipped for TCRbeta analysis as frozen whole blood, isolated PBMCs, or DNA extracted from either sample type. The V and J genes are TRBV7-3 and TRBJ2-1; TRBD2 lines up with 7 middle nucleotides. This TCR came from an older woman with acute or convalescent COVID-19. Source material: peripheral blood. The CDR3 in this case is CASSRWAPKGGSPNEQFF. DNA sequence: TGTGCCAGCAGCCGGTGGGCCCCTAAGGGCGGGAGTCCCAATGAGCAGTTCTTC.